This T cell receptor (beta chain) is drawn from a study of blood T cell repertoires in COVID-19. Overall study: From T cells, B-cell-depleted T cells, or PBMCs came the material, which was cDNA or gDNA.

This clone has ten or more counts. Profiling relied on immunoSEQ multiplex PCR, and the TCRdb table lists in-frame clones only, not all of them. The sample has about 200,000 clones; about 78% are singletons. This CDR3 has 16 amino acids. Germline CDR1 and CDR2: MDHEN and SYDVKM. V lost 5 bases and J lost 5, with 19 bases in between. The source is a woman aged 70-85 years with acute or convalescent COVID-19. This chain uses TRBV28 with TRBJ1-5, with D possibly TRBD1 on 6 matching bases. The sample taken for sequencing was peripheral blood. In nucleotides, the CDR3 is TGTGCCAGCAGTCCTACGGGGGGGGGCAAGGATCAGCCCCAGCATTTT. Translated: CASSPTGGGKDQPQHF.